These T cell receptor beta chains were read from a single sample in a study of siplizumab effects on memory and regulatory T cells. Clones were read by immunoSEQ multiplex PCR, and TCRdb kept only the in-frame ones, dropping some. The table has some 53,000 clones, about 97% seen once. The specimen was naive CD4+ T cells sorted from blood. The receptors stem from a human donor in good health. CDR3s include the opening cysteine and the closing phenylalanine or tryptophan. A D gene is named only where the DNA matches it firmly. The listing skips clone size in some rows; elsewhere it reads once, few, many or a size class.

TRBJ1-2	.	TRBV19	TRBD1	CASSTQTGGAYGYTF	TGTGCCAGTAGTACCCAAACAGGGGGCGCCTATGGCTACACCTTC
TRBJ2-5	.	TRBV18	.	CASSPGVPRETQYF	TGTGCCAGCTCACCCGGGGTTCCTAGGGAGACCCAGTACTTC
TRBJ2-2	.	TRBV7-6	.	CASSPRLRTVSPGELFF	TGTGCCAGCAGCCCGAGACTAAGGACAGTTTCCCCCGGGGAGCTGTTTTTT
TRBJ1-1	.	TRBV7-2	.	CASSPRQYTEAFF	TGTGCCAGCAGCCCCCGACAGTACACTGAAGCTTTCTTT
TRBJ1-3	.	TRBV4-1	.	CASSQGTMVSGNTIYF	TGCGCCAGCAGCCAAGGGACCATGGTCTCTGGAAACACCATATATTTT
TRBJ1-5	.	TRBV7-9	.	CAGSPELSNQPQHF	TGTGCCGGCAGCCCGGAACTGAGCAATCAGCCCCAGCATTTT
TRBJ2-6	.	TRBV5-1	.	CASSPVYYSISGANVLTF	TGCGCCAGCAGCCCGGTATATTACAGCATCTCTGGGGCCAACGTCCTGACTTTC
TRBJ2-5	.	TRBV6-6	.	CASSSGADGETQYF	TGTGCCAGCAGCTCCGGCGCGGACGGGGAGACCCAGTACTTC
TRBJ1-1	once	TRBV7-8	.	CASSFQVNTEAFF	TGTGCCAGCAGCTTTCAGGTGAACACTGAAGCTTTCTTT
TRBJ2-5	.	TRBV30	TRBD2	CARGTSGSWAETQYF	TGTGCCCGTGGGACTAGCGGGAGTTGGGCGGAGACCCAGTACTTC
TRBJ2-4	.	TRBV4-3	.	CASSQDRSWGEVRRNIQYF	TGCGCCAGCAGCCAAGATCGAAGTTGGGGGGAGGTCAGGAGAAACATTCAGTACTTC
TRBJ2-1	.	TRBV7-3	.	CASSLNRESYNEQFF	TGTGCCAGCAGCTTAAATCGGGAGTCCTACAATGAGCAGTTCTTC
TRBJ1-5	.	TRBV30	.	CAWGGRSNQPQHF	TGTGCCTGGGGGGGACGGAGCAATCAGCCCCAGCATTTT
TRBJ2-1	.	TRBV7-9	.	CASSRIESERYNEQFF	TGTGCCAGCAGCCGAATAGAGTCAGAGCGGTACAATGAGCAGTTCTTC
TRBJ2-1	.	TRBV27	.	CASSFDYQREQFF	TGTGCCAGCAGTTTCGATTACCAGAGAGAGCAGTTCTTC
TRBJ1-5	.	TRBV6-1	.	CASVPTRGNQPQHF	TGTGCCAGCGTTCCTACGAGGGGCAATCAGCCCCAGCATTTT
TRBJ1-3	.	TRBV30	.	CAWSRAVGGNTIYF	TGTGCCTGGAGTAGGGCGGTTGGGGGAAACACCATATATTTT
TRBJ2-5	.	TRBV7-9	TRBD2	CASSSWEGQETQYF	TGTGCCAGCAGCTCCTGGGAGGGCCAAGAGACCCAGTACTTC
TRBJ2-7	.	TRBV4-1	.	CASSAFRQGNYEQYF	TGCGCCAGCAGCGCCTTCCGGCAGGGCAACTACGAGCAGTACTTC
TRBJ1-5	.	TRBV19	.	CASSIVSANQPQHF	TGTGCCAGTAGTATCGTATCTGCAAATCAGCCCCAGCATTTT
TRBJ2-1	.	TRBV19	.	CASSIDGGRVGNEQFF	TGTGCCAGTAGTATAGATGGGGGTCGGGTCGGGAATGAGCAGTTCTTC
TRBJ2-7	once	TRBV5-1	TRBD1	CASSRTGGAYEQYF	TGCGCCAGCAGCCGGACAGGGGGCGCGTACGAGCAGTACTTC
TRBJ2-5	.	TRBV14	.	CASSQVPGAQETQYF	TGTGCCAGCAGCCAAGTTCCAGGAGCCCAAGAGACCCAGTACTTC
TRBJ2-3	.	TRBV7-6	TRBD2	CASSPLAGGLTDTQYF	TGTGCCAGCAGCCCCCTAGCGGGAGGGCTAACAGATACGCAGTATTTT
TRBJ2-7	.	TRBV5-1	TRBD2	CASSLAGGNEQYF	TGCGCCAGCAGCTTAGCGGGAGGCAACGAGCAGTACTTC
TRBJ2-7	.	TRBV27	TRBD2	CASSRLADLYEQYF	TGTGCCAGCAGTCGACTAGCGGATCTCTACGAGCAGTACTTC
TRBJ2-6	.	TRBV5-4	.	CASSLSTLGANVLTF	TGTGCCAGCAGCTTGTCAACCCTCGGGGCCAACGTCCTGACTTTC
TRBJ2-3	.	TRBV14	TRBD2	CASSSGRSITQYF	TGTGCCAGCAGCAGCGGGAGGTCCATTACGCAGTATTTT
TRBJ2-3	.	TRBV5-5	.	CASSLDQRSDTQYF	TGTGCCAGCAGCTTGGACCAGCGGTCAGATACGCAGTATTTT
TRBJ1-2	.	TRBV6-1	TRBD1	CASSVAGQVVYGYTF	TGTGCCAGCAGTGTCGCAGGACAGGTAGTCTATGGCTACACCTTC
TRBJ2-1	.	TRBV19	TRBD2	CASSLGTSGTHNEQFF	TGTGCCAGTAGTCTCGGGACTAGCGGTACTCACAATGAGCAGTTCTTC
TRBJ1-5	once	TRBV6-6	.	CASSPAPGNNQPQHF	TGTGCCAGCAGTCCTGCTCCGGGGAACAATCAGCCCCAGCATTTT
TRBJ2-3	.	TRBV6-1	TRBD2	CASSEARLLAGADTQYF	TGTGCCAGCAGTGAAGCGCGTCTACTAGCGGGAGCCGATACGCAGTATTTT
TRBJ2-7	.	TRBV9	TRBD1	CASSVDVQGASYEQYF	TGTGCCAGCAGCGTAGACGTACAGGGGGCCTCCTACGAGCAGTACTTC
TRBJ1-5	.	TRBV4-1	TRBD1	CASSHKPGQGYQPQHF	TGCGCCAGCAGCCATAAACCGGGACAGGGGTATCAGCCCCAGCATTTT
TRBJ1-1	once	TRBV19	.	CASSIPSNRESTEAFF	TGTGCCAGTAGTATTCCCTCTAACAGGGAGAGTACTGAAGCTTTCTTT
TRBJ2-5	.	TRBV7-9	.	CASSLNHQKETQYF	TGTGCCAGCAGCTTAAACCATCAGAAAGAGACCCAGTACTTC
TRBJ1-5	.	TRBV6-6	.	CASASFGAGKHQPQHF	TGTGCCAGCGCCTCGTTTGGGGCAGGGAAGCATCAGCCCCAGCATTTT
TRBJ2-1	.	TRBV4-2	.	CASSRDSGGSYNEQFF	TGTGCCAGCAGCCGAGATAGCGGAGGCTCCTACAATGAGCAGTTCTTC
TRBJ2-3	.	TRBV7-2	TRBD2	CASSLGGLAADTQYF	TGTGCCAGCAGCTTAGGGGGACTAGCAGCAGATACGCAGTATTTT
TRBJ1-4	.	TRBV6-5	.	CASRTQGKLFF	TGTGCCAGCAGGACTCAAGGGAAACTGTTTTTT
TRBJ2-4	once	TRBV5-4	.	CASRNGPKNIQYF	TGTGCCAGCAGGAATGGACCCAAAAACATTCAGTACTTC
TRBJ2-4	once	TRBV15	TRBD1	CATSRDPTGWNVAKNIQYF	TGTGCCACCAGCAGGGATCCGACAGGGTGGAACGTAGCCAAAAACATTCAGTACTTC
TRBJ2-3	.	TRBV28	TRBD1	CASSSLTGTDTQYF	TGTGCCAGCAGTTCGCTGACAGGGACAGATACGCAGTATTTT
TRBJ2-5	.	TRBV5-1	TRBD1	CASGTAVGETQYF	TGCGCCAGCGGGACAGCGGTTGGGGAGACCCAGTACTTC
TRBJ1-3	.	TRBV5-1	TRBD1	CASSSSTGTSGNTIYF	TGCGCCAGCAGCTCATCGACAGGGACCTCTGGAAACACCATATATTTT
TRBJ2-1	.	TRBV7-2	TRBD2	CASSSPTSGSSYNEQFF	TGTGCCAGCAGCTCCCCGACTAGCGGCAGCTCCTACAATGAGCAGTTCTTC
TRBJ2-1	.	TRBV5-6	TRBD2	CASSQHSGLPYNEQFF	TGTGCCAGCAGCCAACACTCGGGACTACCATACAATGAGCAGTTCTTC
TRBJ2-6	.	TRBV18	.	CASSYREANVLTF	TGTGCCAGCTCGTACAGGGAGGCCAACGTCCTGACTTTC
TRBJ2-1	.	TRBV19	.	CASSPPQYNEQFF	TGTGCCAGTAGTCCCCCCCAGTACAATGAGCAGTTCTTC
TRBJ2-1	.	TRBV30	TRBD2	CAWSRGLAGGTEEQFF	TGTGCCTGGAGTCGGGGACTAGCGGGAGGGACGGAGGAGCAGTTCTTC
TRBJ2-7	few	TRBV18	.	CASSSGAGYEQYF	TGTGCCAGCTCGTCAGGGGCGGGGTACGAGCAGTACTTC
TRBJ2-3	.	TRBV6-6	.	CASSYRKVHSTDTQYF	TGTGCCAGCAGTTACAGGAAAGTACATAGCACAGATACGCAGTATTTT
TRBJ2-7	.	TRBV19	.	CASSSSYEQYF	TGTGCCAGTAGTAGTTCCTACGAGCAGTACTTC
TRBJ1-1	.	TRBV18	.	CASSPPGSVVGKEVF	TGTGCCAGCTCACCCCCGGGGTCGGTCGTGGGGAAGGAAGTCTTT
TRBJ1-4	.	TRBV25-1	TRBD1	CASSESPSWTGFREKLFF	TGTGCCAGCAGTGAATCCCCTTCTTGGACAGGGTTTCGGGAAAAACTGTTTTTT
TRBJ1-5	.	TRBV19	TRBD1	CASSMIGGAGQPQHF	TGTGCCAGTAGTATGATAGGGGGCGCAGGTCAGCCCCAGCATTTT